This entry lists 4 T cell receptor beta chains sequenced from one sample in a study of shared clonotypes between healthy human individuals. The protocol was immunoSEQ multiplex PCR, while the TCRdb copy is restricted to in-frame clones and leaves out a portion. The table has around 690,000 clones, roughly 88% seen once. Sequencing was performed on memory CD8+ T cells from PBMCs. Indicated subset: CD45RO+ cells pooled with CCR7-negative TemRA cells. These receptors were taken from a man aged 18 to 35 in good health. Some clones in this sample may be carry-over from other donors' samples.

The rearrangement uses TRBV28 and TRBJ2-2, with D maybe TRBD2 (5 bases). Germline CDR1 is MDHEN and CDR2 is SYDVKM. V shed 10 bases and J shed 3 bases, with 12 bases lying between them. This CDR3 has 13 residues. As DNA, the CDR3 is TGTGCCACCCTGAGGGTGGACACCGGGGAGCTGTTTTTT. Protein sequence: CATLRVDTGELFF.

V gene TRBV9 combines with J gene TRBJ2-3, with 14 bases lining up with TRBD2. The CDR3 has 17 residues. Germline values: CDR1 SGDLS, CDR2 YYNGEE. The V and J ends lost 4 bases and 0 bases, in that order; junction bases with no gene match: 4. The CDR3 bases are TGTGCCAGCAGCCCAGGGACTAGCGGGAGTAGCACAGATACGCAGTATTTT. Its translation is CASSPGTSGSSTDTQYF.

This clone was seen only once. This chain joins TRBV4-1 and TRBJ2-2; possibly TRBD1 for D (6 bases). Trimming cost V 1 base and J 1 base, with 13 bases left between them. Looked up from germline, CDR1 is MGHRA and CDR2 is YSYEKL. The CDR3 runs to 17 residues. In nucleotides, the CDR3 is TGCGCCAGCAGCCAAGTACCAGGGGCTAAGAACACCGGGGAGCTGTTTTTT. Protein sequence: CASSQVPGAKNTGELFF.

The chain joins TRBV7-3 to TRBJ2-5; D ambiguous. The germline V gene encodes CDR1 SGHTA and CDR2 FQGTGA. CDR3 size: 13 residues. V gave up 5 bases and J gave up 1 base, with 8 bases separating them. DNA of the CDR3: TGTGCCAGCAGCCCCCCCGGCCAAGAGACCCAGTACTTC. This sequence encodes CASSPPGQETQYF. Full variable domain (remainder filled in from reference TRBV7-3 and TRBJ2-5): GAGVSQTPSNKVTEKGKYVELRCDPISGHTALYWYRQSLGQGPEFLIYFQGTGAADDSGLPNDRFFAVRPEGSVSTLKIQRTERGDSAVYLCASSPPGQETQYFGPGTRLLVL.